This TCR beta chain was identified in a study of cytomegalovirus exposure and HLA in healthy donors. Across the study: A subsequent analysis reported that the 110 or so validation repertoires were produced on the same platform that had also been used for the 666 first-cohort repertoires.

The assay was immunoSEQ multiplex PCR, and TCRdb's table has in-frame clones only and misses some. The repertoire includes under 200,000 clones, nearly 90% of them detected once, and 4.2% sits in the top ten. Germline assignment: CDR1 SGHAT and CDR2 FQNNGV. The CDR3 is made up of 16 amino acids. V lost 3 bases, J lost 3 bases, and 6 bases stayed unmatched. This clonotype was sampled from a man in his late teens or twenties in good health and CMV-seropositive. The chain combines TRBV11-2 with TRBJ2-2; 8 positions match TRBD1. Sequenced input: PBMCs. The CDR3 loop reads CASSFDRGVDTGELFF. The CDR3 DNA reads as TGTGCCAGCAGCTTTGACAGGGGTGTCGACACCGGGGAGCTGTTTTTT.